These 17 T cell receptor beta chains share one sample of origin, sequenced in a study of response to subunit inactivated influenza vaccine. TCRdb re-called the RT-PCR reads with MiXCR, one entry per CDR3 protein. The data hold about 800,000 distinct CDR3 sequences, with 21% observed a single time. The material was PBMCs from blood, obtained about 5 days after vaccination. The receptor set was obtained from a man aged 45-60 years who received an inactivated influenza vaccine.

This clonotype was detected a few times. CDR3 in amino acids: CASSLSHTLGEKLFF. CDR3 DNA: TGTGCCAGCAGTTTGTCACACACCCTCGGTGAAAAACTGTTTTTT. The J gene is TRBJ1-4, the V gene TRBV6-5; D unclear. Germline V lookup: CDR1 MNHEY, CDR2 SVGAGI. The CDR3 runs 15 residues. With 4 bases removed from V and 7 bases from J, the gap between germline ends came to 16 bases.

This rearrangement joins TRBV7-2 to TRBJ2-1; 11 nucleotides match TRBD2. Germline V gene lookup returns CDR1 SGHTA and CDR2 FQGNSA. Trimming at V came to 5 bases and at J to 10 bases, leaving 1 base not matched to a gene. The CDR3 loop spans 12 amino acids. The CDR3 is CASSRTSGEQFF. CDR3 DNA: TGTGCCAGCAGCCGGACTAGCGGGGAGCAGTTCTTC. The variable domain in full, with the rest retrieved from reference TRBV7-2 and TRBJ2-1, is GAGVSQSPSNKVTEKGKDVELRCDPISGHTALYWYRQSLGQGLEFLIYFQGNSAPDKSGLPSDRFSAERTGGSVSTLTIQRTQQEDSAVYLCASSRTSGEQFFGPGTRLTVL.

The chain has TRBV20-1 and TRBJ1-1, with 8 bases fitting TRBD1. V shed 1 base and J 5 bases; nucleotides not matched to a gene: 6. The germline CDR1 and CDR2 sequences are DFQATT and SNEGSKA (reference sequence). The length of the CDR3 is 14 residues. CDR3 amino acids: CSARGQGLLTEAFF. For the CDR3, the DNA is TGCAGTGCTAGAGGACAGGGGCTGTTGACTGAAGCTTTCTTT.

For this clonotype: The CDR3 carries no conserved terminal phenylalanine or tryptophan, so it likely arises from a read error. The J gene is TRBJ2-1, the V gene TRBV4-3, with 7 bases identical to TRBD1. Germline CDR1 LGHNA, CDR2 YSLEER. This CDR3 comprises 16 residues. V lost 0 bases and J lost 1; bases outside the gene matches: 3. The CDR3: CASSQDVGQSYNEQFC. The CDR3 DNA reads TGCGCCAGCAGCCAAGATGTGGGACAGTCCTACAATGAGCAGTTCTGC.

The J gene is TRBJ2-6, the V gene TRBV29-1, with 7 bases lining up with TRBD2. CDR3 length equals 14 residues. CDR1 and CDR2 (germline): SQVTM, ANQGSEA. Germline trimming cut 8 bases from V and 1 base from J; bases unmatched to any gene: 5. The CDR3 region is CSPWGGSGANVLTF. In nucleotides, the CDR3 is TGCAGCCCCTGGGGGGGTTCTGGGGCCAACGTCCTGACTTTC.

The chain recombines TRBV9 with TRBJ2-5; no clear D. The CDR3 runs to 14 residues. Germline V lookup: CDR1 SGDLS, CDR2 YYNGEE. Between the trimmed V and J ends, which lost 0 bases and 5 bases, there was a span of 11 bases. CDR3 in DNA: TGTGCCAGCAGCGTAGGGGTAGGGTCGGAGACCCAGTACTTC. Protein sequence: CASSVGVGSETQYF.

This clonotype showed up just a few times. This chain connects TRBV11-1 to TRBJ2-3; 10 bases agree with TRBD1. CDR1 is SGHAT, CDR2 FQDESV, per germline (reference sequence). The CDR3 totals 18 residues. Trimming cost V 2 bases and J 2 bases; bases outside gene matches: 10. DNA of the CDR3: TGTGCCAGCAGCTTACCGCCGGGACAGGGGACGATCACAGATACGCAGTATTTT. It is translated as CASSLPPGQGTITDTQYF.

This clonotype has a handful of counts. The rearrangement links TRBV4-2 to TRBJ1-2, with unresolved D. Deletions cut 0 bases from V and 2 bases from J, with 13 bases between. The CDR3 sequence is 16 residues long. Germline V gene sequence: CDR1 LGHNA, CDR2 YNFKEQ. CDR3 coding DNA: TGTGCCAGCAGCCAAGATACCGATCCTTTCAACTATGGCTACACCTTC. The encoded protein is CASSQDTDPFNYGYTF.

In its sample, this clonotype was seen once. V gene TRBV6-2 or TRBV6-3 combines with J gene TRBJ2-2; D remains unclear. The CDR3 runs 11 residues. Trimming cost V 6 bases and J 6 bases, with 5 bases left between them. The germline V gene has CDR1 MNHEY and CDR2 SVGEGT. CDR3 sequence (DNA): TGTGCCAGCAGCAACGCCGGGGAGCTGTTTTTT. It yields the protein CASSNAGELFF.

The rearrangement links TRBV5-1 to TRBJ1-4, with 8 bases matching TRBD1. V lost 4 bases to trimming and J lost 8 bases; unmatched junction nucleotides: 7. This CDR3 is built from 14 residues. Germline V lookup: CDR1 SGHRS, CDR2 YFSETQ. The CDR3 coding sequence is TGCGCCAGCAGCAAGACAGGGGCGCGAGAAAAACTGTTTTTT. It specifies CASSKTGAREKLFF. Filled out from reference TRBV5-1 and TRBJ1-4, the complete variable domain reads KAGVTQTPRYLIKTRGQQVTLSCSPISGHRSVSWYQQTPGQGLQFLFEYFSETQRNKGNFPGRFSGRQFSNSRSEMNVSTLELGDSALYLCASSKTGAREKLFFGSGTQLSVL.

The chain carries TRBV4-1 and TRBJ2-1; D not certain. From germline, CDR1 is MGHRA and CDR2 YSYEKL. The V end lost 0 bases, the J end lost 7 bases, and 13 bases lay between the germline ends. The CDR3 runs to 15 residues. The CDR3 loop reads CASSQDRTPSNEQFF. DNA for the CDR3: TGCGCCAGCAGCCAAGATAGGACCCCTTCTAATGAGCAGTTCTTC.

V is TRBV7-9 and J is TRBJ1-3, with D uncertain. Deletions cut 5 bases from V and 2 bases from J, with 7 bases between. Germline CDR1 reads SEHNR; CDR2 reads FQNEAQ (reference sequence). The CDR3 is 13 amino acids. This CDR3 is CASSKGTGNTIYF. The CDR3 bases are TGTGCCAGCAGCAAAGGGACTGGAAACACCATATATTTT.

This clonotype was detected only a few times. The chain uses TRBV10-3 and TRBJ2-3; a weak D match, TRBD1 (6 bases). This CDR3 spans 14 amino acids. Germline V gene data show CDR1 as ENHRY and CDR2 as SYGVKD. The ends were cut back, 4 bases at V and 4 bases at J, with 12 bases in the middle. The DNA of the CDR3 is TGTGCCATCAGTGCCAAGGCAGGGGCAGATACGCAGTATTTT. Translated: CAISAKAGADTQYF.

This clonotype was observed a few times. The chain employs TRBV6-1 and TRBJ2-2; maybe TRBD2 (5 bases). This CDR3 is built from 11 residues. Looked up from germline, CDR1 is MNHNS and CDR2 is SASEGT. V lost 6 bases to trimming and J lost 8 bases, with 7 bases between them. The CDR3 nucleotides are TGTGCCAGCAGGACGGGAGGGGAGCTGTTTTTT. This translates into CASRTGGELFF.

The chain recombines TRBV20-1 with TRBJ2-2, with D possibly being TRBD1 (6 bases). Trimming shortened V by 4 bases and J by 4 bases, and 10 bases separated the two germline ends. This CDR3 spans 13 amino acids. The V gene's germline CDR1 is DFQATT and CDR2 SNEGSKA (reference sequence). The CDR3 DNA reads TGCAGTGCTACTGGGGGCAGCACCGGGGAGCTGTTTTTT. Its translation is CSATGGSTGELFF.

The chain combines TRBV4-3 with TRBJ2-7, with D possibly TRBD2 on 5 matching bases. The V gene lost 4 bases and the J gene lost 4 bases, with 17 bases spanning the gap. This CDR3 region has 15 residues. Germline lookup yields CDR1 LGHNA and CDR2 YSLEER. Here the CDR3 DNA reads TGCGCCAGCAGCCGAGCATTAGGAGGTGGGTACGAGCAGTACTTC. It codes for CASSRALGGGYEQYF.

This rearrangement joins TRBV9 to TRBJ2-7; TRBD2 aligns across 8 bases. J lost 0 bases, V lost 0 bases, and 5 bases had no gene match. CDR3 length: 16 residues. Germline-derived CDR1 and CDR2 are SGDLS and YYNGEE. CDR3 nucleotides: TGTGCCAGCAGCGTAGGGGTTAGCGGGATCTCCTACGAGCAGTACTTC. Amino acids: CASSVGVSGISYEQYF.